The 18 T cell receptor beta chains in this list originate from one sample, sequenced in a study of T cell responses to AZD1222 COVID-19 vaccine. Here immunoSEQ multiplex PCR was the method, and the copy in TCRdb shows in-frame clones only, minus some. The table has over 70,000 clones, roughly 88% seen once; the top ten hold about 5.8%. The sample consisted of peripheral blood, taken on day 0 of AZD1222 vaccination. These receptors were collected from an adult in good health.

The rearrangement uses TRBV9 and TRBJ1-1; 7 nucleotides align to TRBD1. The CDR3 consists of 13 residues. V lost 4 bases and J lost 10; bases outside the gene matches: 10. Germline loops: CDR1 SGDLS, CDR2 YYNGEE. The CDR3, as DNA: TGTGCCAGCAGCCAGGGGGTAAGTCGTGGAGCTTTCTTT. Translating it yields CASSQGVSRGAFF.

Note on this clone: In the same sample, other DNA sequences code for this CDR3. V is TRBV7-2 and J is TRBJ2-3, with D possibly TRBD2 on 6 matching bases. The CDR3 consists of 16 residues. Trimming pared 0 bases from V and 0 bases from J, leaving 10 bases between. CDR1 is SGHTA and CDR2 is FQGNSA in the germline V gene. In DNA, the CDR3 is TGTGCCAGCAGCTTAGCCGCCGGGACTAGCACAGATACGCAGTATTTT. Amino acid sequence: CASSLAAGTSTDTQYF.

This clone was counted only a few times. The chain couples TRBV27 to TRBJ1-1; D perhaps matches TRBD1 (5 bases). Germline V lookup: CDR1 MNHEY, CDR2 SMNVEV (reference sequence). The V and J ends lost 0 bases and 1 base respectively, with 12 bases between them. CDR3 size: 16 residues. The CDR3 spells CASSLSEGRSNTEAFF. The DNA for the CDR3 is TGTGCCAGCAGTTTATCGGAGGGGCGGTCGAACACTGAAGCTTTCTTT.

The CDR3 DNA follows: TGCGCCAGCAGCTTATCTACCGGGACAGGGGGGAATTCACCCCTCCACTTT. This gives the protein CASSLSTGTGGNSPLHF. This chain joins TRBV5-1 and TRBJ1-6, with TRBD1 matching 11 bases. This CDR3 contains 17 residues. The germline CDR1 and CDR2 sequences are SGHRS and YFSETQ. The junction had 8 bases not matched to a gene; V was cut back by 2 bases and J by 7 bases.

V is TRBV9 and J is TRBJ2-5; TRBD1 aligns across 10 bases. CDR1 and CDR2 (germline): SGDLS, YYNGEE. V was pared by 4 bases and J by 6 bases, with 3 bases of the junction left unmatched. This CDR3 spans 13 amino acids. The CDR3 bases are TGTGCCAGCAGCTCAGACAGGGGGCAGACCCAGTACTTC. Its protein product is CASSSDRGQTQYF.

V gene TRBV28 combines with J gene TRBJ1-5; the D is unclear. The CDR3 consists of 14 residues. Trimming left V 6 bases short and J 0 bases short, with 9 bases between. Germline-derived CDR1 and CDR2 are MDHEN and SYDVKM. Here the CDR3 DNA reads TGTGCCAGCAGCCCAATCGATAGCAATCAGCCCCAGCATTTT. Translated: CASSPIDSNQPQHF. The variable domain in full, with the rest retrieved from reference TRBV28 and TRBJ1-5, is DVKVTQSSRYLVKRTGEKVFLECVQDMDHENMFWYRQDPGLGLRLIYFSYDVKMKEKGDIPEGYSVSREKKERFSLILESASTNQTSMYLCASSPIDSNQPQHFGDGTRLSIL.

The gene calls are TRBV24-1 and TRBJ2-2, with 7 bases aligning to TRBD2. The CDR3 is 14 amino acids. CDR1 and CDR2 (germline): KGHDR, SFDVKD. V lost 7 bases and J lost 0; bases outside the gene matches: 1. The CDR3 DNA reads TGTGCCACCAGCCTAGCGGCGAACACCGGGGAGCTGTTTTTT. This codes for CATSLAANTGELFF.

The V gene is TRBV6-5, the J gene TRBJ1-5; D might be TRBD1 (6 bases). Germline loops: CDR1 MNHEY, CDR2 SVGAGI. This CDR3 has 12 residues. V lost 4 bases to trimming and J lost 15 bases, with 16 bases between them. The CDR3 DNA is TGTGCCAGCAGTTCCCCAGGGGTTTTACGGCATTTT. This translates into CASSSPGVLRHF.

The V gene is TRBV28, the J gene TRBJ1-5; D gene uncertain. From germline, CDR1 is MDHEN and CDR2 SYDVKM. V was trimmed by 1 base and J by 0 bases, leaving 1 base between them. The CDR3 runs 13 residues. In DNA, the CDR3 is TGTGCCAGCAGTTTATATAGCAATCAGCCCCAGCATTTT. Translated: CASSLYSNQPQHF.

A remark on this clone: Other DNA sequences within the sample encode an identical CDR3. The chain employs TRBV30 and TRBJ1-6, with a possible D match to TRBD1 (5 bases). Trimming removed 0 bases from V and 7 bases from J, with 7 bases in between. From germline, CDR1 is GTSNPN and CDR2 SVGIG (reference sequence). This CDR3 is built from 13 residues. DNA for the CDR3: TGTGCCTGGAGTGTCCAGGGAAATTCACCCCTCCACTTT. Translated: CAWSVQGNSPLHF.

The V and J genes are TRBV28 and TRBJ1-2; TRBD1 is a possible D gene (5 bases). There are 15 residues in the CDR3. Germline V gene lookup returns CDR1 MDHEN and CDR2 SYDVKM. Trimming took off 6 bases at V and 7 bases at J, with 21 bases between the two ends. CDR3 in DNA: TGTGCCAGCAGGTACTTGACAGAAAACTATGGTGGCTACACCTTC. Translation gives CASRYLTENYGGYTF.

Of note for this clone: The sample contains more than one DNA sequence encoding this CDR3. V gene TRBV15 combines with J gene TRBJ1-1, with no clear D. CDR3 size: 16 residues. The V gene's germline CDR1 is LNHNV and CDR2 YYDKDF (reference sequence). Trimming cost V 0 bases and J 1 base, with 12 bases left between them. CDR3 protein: CATSRDWRGTNTEAFF. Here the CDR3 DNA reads TGTGCCACCAGCAGAGATTGGCGCGGCACGAACACTGAAGCTTTCTTT.

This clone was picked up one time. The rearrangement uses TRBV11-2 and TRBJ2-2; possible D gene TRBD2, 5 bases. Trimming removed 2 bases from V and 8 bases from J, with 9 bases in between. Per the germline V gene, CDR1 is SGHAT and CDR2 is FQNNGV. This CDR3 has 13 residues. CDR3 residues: CASSLLSGGELFF. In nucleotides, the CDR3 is TGTGCCAGCAGCTTATTGTCGGGGGGGGAGCTGTTTTTT.

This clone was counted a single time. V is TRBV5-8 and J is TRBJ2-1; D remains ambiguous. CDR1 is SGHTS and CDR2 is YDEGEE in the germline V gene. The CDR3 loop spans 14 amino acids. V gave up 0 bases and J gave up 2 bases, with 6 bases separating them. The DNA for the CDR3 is TGTGCCAGCAGCTTGGGGGTAGCCTACAATGAGCAGTTCTTC. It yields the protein CASSLGVAYNEQFF. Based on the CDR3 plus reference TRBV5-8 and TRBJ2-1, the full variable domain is EAGVTQSPTHLIKTRGQQATLRCSPISGHTSVYWYQQALGLGLQFLLWYDEGEERNRGNFPPRFSGRQFPNYSSELNVNALELEDSALYLCASSLGVAYNEQFFGPGTRLTVL.

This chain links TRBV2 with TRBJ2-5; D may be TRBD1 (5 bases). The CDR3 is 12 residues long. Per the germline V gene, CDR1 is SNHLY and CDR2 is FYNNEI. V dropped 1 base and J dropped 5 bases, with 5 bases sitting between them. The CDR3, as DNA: TGTGCCAGCAGTGAAGACAGGGAGACCCAGTACTTC. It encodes CASSEDRETQYF.

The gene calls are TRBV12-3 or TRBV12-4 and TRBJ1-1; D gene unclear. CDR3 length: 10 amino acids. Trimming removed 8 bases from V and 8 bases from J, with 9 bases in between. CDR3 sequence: CASFRSEAFF. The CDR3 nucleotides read TGTGCCAGCTTCAGGTCGGAAGCTTTCTTT.

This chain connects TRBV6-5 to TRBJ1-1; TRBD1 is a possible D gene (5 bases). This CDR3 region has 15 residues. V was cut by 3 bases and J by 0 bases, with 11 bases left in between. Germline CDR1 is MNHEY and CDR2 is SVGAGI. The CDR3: CASSYDSPMNTEAFF. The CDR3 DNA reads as TGTGCCAGCAGTTATGACAGCCCCATGAACACTGAAGCTTTCTTT.

CDR3 sequence reads: CASSFVLGPSYEQYF. In DNA, the CDR3 is TGTGCCAGCAGCTTCGTCTTGGGCCCCTCCTACGAGCAGTACTTC. V gene TRBV7-2 combines with J gene TRBJ2-7; D gene ambiguous. CDR3 length: 15 amino acids. Trimming left V 3 bases short and J 0 bases short, with 12 bases between. Looked up from germline, CDR1 is SGHTA and CDR2 is FQGNSA.